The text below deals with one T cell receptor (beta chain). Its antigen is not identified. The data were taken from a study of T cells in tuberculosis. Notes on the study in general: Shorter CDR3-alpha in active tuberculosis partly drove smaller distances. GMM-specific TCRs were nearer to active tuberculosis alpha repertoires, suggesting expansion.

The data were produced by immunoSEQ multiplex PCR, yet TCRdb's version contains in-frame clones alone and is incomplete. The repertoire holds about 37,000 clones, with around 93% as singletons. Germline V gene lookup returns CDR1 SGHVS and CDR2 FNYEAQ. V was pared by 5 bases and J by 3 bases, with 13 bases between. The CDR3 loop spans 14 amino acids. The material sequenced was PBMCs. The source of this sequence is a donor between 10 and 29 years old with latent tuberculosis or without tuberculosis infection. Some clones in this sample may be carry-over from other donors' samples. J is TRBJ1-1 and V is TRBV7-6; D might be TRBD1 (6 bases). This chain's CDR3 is CASSRRGGDTEAFF. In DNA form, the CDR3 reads TGTGCCAGCAGCCGTAGGGGGGGTGACACTGAAGCTTTCTTT.